The 15 T cell receptor beta chains below all came from one sample that was sequenced in a study of shared clonotypes between healthy human individuals. As defined, naive CD8 cells were CD45RO-negative and positively selected for CCR7, with terminally differentiated effector memory CD45RA+ cells excluded. Produced via immunoSEQ multiplex PCR; TCRdb's table is partial and in-frame only. The data hold 1.5 million to 2.5 million clones, with about 95% observed a single time. Sequenced: naive CD8+ T cells sorted from blood. The receptor set was obtained from a man in his late teens or twenties in good health.

The genes are TRBV6-5 and TRBJ2-1, with 9 nucleotides matching TRBD2. The J segment lost 4 bases and the V segment lost 5 bases, leaving 6 bases of the junction unmatched. The CDR3 has 15 amino acids. Germline V CDR1 and CDR2: MNHEY, SVGAGI. CDR3 nucleotide sequence: TGTGCCAGCAGTAAGCTAGCGGGGCCTTACAATGAGCAGTTCTTC. Its translation: CASSKLAGPYNEQFF.

V gene TRBV5-1 combines with J gene TRBJ2-7; the match to TRBD2 covers 7 bases. Trimming at V came to 8 bases and at J to 0 bases, leaving 2 bases not matched to a gene. This CDR3 spans 12 amino acids. CDR1 is SGHRS and CDR2 is YFSETQ in the germline V gene. Here the CDR3 DNA reads TGCGCCAGTGCGGGGGTCTCCTACGAGCAGTACTTC. Translating gives CASAGVSYEQYF.

This chain links TRBV5-1 with TRBJ2-1; 9 bases align to TRBD2. V was clipped by 3 bases and J by 9 bases; unmatched bases: 4. Germline lookup yields CDR1 SGHRS and CDR2 YFSETQ. This CDR3 has 13 residues. CDR3 DNA: TGCGCCAGCAGCTCGCTAGCGGGGAGTGAGCAGTTCTTC. As protein: CASSSLAGSEQFF.

The chain joins TRBV5-1 to TRBJ2-1; weak D call: TRBD2 (5 bases). The germline gives CDR1 SGHRS, CDR2 YFSETQ. This CDR3 spans 15 amino acids. V was trimmed by 0 bases and J by 7 bases, leaving 14 bases between them. Written as DNA, the CDR3 is TGCGCCAGCAGCTTGGAGGCGGGTTTGGGAAATGAGCAGTTCTTC. Protein product: CASSLEAGLGNEQFF.

The rearrangement joins TRBV29-1 to TRBJ2-7, with 9 bases fitting TRBD2. V lost 0 bases and J lost 0; bases outside the gene matches: 6. This CDR3 has 16 residues. The germline CDR1 and CDR2 sequences are SQVTM and ANQGSEA. In DNA, the CDR3 is TGCAGCGTTGAAGATCCAGCGGGGGGAAGCTCCTACGAGCAGTACTTC. Amino acid sequence: CSVEDPAGGSSYEQYF.

The V call is TRBV5-4, the J call TRBJ2-7; possible D gene TRBD2, 7 bases. CDR3 length: 12 amino acids. Germline V gene data show CDR1 as SGHNT and CDR2 as YYREEE (reference sequence). The V and J ends lost 9 bases and 3 bases respectively, with 13 bases between them. This CDR3 reads CATSGGNYEQYF. Here the CDR3 DNA reads TGTGCCACCTCGGGGGGCAACTACGAGCAGTACTTC.

V and J are TRBV27 and TRBJ1-1; tentative D call: TRBD1 (5 bases). V lost 5 bases to trimming and J lost 0 bases, with 25 bases between them. The CDR3 extends over 19 amino acids. Germline loops: CDR1 MNHEY, CDR2 SMNVEV (reference sequence). The CDR3 DNA reads as TGTGCCAGCAGTGACGGGGCAGGTGGGGTATTGGGGCTGAACACTGAAGCTTTCTTT. Translating it yields CASSDGAGGVLGLNTEAFF.

The chain has TRBV5-1 and TRBJ2-1; maybe TRBD2 (6 bases). The CDR3 runs to 16 residues. V shed 0 bases and J shed 0 bases, with 10 bases lying between them. Germline values: CDR1 SGHRS, CDR2 YFSETQ. CDR3 sequence: CASSLDSGSSYNEQFF. As DNA, the CDR3 is TGCGCCAGCAGCTTGGATAGCGGAAGCTCCTACAATGAGCAGTTCTTC.

This chain uses TRBV11-2 with TRBJ1-4; no definite D call. Germline CDR1 is SGHAT and CDR2 is FQNNGV. Trimming took 2 bases from V and 14 from J, leaving 12 bases between them. The CDR3 is 12 amino acids. The CDR3 loop is CASSLFPSGLFF. The CDR3 DNA is TGTGCCAGCAGCTTATTCCCCTCCGGCCTGTTTTTT.

The chain recombines TRBV6-1 with TRBJ2-7; D ambiguous. CDR3 length equals 12 residues. V was clipped by 1 base and J by 4 bases, with 5 bases between them. Germline-derived CDR1 and CDR2 are MNHNS and SASEGT. The CDR3 DNA reads TGTGCCAGCAGTGAAGACGGTTACGAGCAGTACTTC. Protein sequence: CASSEDGYEQYF.

The chain combines TRBV7-2 with TRBJ2-2; TRBD2 matches at 8 bases. J lost 0 bases, V lost 5 bases, and 8 bases had no gene match. The CDR3 contains 17 residues. Germline V gives CDR1 SGHTA, CDR2 FQGNSA. Here the CDR3 DNA reads TGTGCCAGCAGCCTATTAATAGCGGGACCGAACACCGGGGAGCTGTTTTTT. Protein sequence: CASSLLIAGPNTGELFF.

The V call is TRBV5-6, the J call TRBJ2-3; 7 bases are a match to TRBD1. The CDR3 sequence is 14 residues long. The germline V gene has CDR1 SGHDT and CDR2 YYEEEE. V shed 1 base, J shed 6 bases, and the junction held 5 bases outside the gene matches. The CDR3 protein is CASSLLSTGDTQYF. The CDR3 coding sequence is TGTGCCAGCAGCTTGTTATCGACAGGGGATACGCAGTATTTT.

The V and J genes are TRBV29-1 and TRBJ1-1, with D tentatively TRBD1 (5 bases). V gave up 0 bases and J gave up 5 bases, with 19 bases separating them. This CDR3 is 16 amino acids long. In germline, CDR1 is SQVTM, CDR2 ANQGSEA. The CDR3 region is CSVEDWGDPRGTEAFF. In DNA, the CDR3 is TGCAGCGTTGAAGATTGGGGGGACCCCCGGGGGACTGAAGCTTTCTTT.

The chain uses TRBV4-3 and TRBJ1-1, with D maybe TRBD1 (6 bases). CDR3 length: 14 amino acids. V gave up 8 bases and J gave up 5 bases, with 18 bases separating them. Per the germline V gene, CDR1 is LGHNA and CDR2 is YSLEER. CDR3 DNA: TGCGCCAGCGCCCCTTTAGGGGGTGAGACTGAAGCTTTCTTT. This translates into CASAPLGGETEAFF.

For the CDR3, the DNA is TGTGCCAGCTCTCGACAGAACACCGGGGAGCTGTTTTTT. Amino acids: CASSRQNTGELFF. The chain has TRBV6-5 and TRBJ2-2; D is uncertain. Germline CDR1 and CDR2: MNHEY and SVGAGI. V lost 8 bases, J lost 1 base, and 8 bases lay in between. CDR3 size: 13 residues.